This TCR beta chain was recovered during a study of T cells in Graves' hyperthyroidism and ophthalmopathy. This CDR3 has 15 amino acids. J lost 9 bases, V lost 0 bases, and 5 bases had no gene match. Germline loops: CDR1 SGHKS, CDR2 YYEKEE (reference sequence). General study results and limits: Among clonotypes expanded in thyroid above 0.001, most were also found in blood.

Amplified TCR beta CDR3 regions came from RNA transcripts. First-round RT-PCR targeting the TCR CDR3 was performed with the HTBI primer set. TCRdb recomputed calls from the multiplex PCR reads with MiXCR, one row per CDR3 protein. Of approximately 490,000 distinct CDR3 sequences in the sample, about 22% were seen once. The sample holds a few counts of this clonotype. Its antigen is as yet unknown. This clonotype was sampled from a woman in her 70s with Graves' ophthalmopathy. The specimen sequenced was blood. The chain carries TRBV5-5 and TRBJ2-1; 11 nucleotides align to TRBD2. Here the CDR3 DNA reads TGTGCCAGCAGCTTGGAGACTAGCGGGACGTCTGAGCAGTTCTTC. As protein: CASSLETSGTSEQFF.